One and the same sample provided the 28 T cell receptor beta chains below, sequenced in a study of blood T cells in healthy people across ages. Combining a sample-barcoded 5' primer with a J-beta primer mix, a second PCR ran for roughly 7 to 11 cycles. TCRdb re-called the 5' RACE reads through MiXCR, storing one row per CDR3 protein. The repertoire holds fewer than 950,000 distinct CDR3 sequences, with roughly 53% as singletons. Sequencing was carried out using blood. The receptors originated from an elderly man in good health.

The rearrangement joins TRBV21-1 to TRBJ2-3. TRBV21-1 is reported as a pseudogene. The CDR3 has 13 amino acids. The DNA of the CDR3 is TGTGCCAGCAGCAAAGTGGAGCACAGATACGCGTATTTT. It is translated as CASSKVEHRYAYF.

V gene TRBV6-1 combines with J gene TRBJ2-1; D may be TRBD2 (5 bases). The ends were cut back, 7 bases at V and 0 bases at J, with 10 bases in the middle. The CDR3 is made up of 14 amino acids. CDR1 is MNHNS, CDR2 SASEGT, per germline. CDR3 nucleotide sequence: TGTGCCAGCACCGAAGGGAGCTCCTACAATGAGCAGTTCTTC. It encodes CASTEGSSYNEQFF.

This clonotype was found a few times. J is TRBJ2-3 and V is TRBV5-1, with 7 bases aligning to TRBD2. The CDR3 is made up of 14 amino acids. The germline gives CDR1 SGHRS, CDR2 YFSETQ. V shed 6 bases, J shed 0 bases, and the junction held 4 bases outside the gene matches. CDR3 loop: CASTLGGSTDTQYF. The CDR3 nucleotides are TGCGCCAGCACCCTGGGGGGGAGCACAGATACGCAGTATTTT.

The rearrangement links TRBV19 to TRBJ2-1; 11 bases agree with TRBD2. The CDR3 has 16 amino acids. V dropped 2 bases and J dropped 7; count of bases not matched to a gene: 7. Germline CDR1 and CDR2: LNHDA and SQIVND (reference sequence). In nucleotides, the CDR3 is TGTGCCAGTAGTATAACTAGCGGGAGTATGAGGAATGAGCAGTTCTTC. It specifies CASSITSGSMRNEQFF.

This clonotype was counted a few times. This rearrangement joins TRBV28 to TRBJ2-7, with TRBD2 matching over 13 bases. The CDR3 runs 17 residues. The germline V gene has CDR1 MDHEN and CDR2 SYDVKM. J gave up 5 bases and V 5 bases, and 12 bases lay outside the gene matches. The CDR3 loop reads CASSKHTGLAGEDEQYF. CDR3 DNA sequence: TGTGCCAGCAGTAAACACACAGGACTAGCGGGAGAGGACGAGCAGTACTTC.

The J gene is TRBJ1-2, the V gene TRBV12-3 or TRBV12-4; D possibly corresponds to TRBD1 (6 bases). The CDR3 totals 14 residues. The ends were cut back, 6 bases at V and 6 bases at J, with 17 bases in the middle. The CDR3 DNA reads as TGTGCCAGCAGCATAGTCGGGGGGCCTAATGGCTACACCTTC. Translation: CASSIVGGPNGYTF.

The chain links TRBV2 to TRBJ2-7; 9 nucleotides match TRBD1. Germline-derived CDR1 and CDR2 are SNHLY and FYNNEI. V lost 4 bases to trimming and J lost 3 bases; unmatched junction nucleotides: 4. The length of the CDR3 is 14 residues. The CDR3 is CASSVMGQGYEQYF. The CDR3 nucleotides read TGTGCCAGCAGTGTCATGGGACAGGGCTACGAGCAGTACTTC.

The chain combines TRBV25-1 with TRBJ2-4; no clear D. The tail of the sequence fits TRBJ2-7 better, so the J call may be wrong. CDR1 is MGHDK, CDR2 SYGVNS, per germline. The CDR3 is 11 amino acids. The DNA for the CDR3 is TGTGCCACCCAGATAGGGTCCGAGCAGTACTTC. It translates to CATQIGSEQYF.

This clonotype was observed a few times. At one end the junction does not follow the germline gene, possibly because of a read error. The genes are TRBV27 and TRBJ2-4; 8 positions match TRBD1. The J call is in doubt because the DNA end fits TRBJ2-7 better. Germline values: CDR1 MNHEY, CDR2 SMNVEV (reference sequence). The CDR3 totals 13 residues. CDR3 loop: CASSLRGTGEQYF. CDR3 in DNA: TGTGCTAGCAGTTTACGCGGGACAGGCGAGCAGTACTTC.

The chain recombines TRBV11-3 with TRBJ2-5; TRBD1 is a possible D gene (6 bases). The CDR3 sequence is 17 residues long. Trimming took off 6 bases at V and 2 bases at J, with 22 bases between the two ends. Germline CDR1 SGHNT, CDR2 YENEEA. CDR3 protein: CASSPGVGESQQETQYF. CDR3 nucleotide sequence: TGTGCCAGCAGTCCAGGGGTCGGCGAGAGCCAACAAGAGACCCAGTACTTC.

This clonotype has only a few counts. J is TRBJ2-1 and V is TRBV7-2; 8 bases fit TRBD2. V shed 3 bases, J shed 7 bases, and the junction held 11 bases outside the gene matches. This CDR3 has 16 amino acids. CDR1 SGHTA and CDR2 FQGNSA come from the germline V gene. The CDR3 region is CASSFGGLGRGNEQFF. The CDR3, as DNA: TGTGCCAGCAGCTTTGGGGGACTAGGGCGGGGAAATGAGCAGTTCTTC. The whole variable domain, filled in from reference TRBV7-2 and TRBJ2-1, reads GAGVSQSPSNKVTEKGKDVELRCDPISGHTALYWYRQSLGQGLEFLIYFQGNSAPDKSGLPSDRFSAERTGGSVSTLTIQRTQQEDSAVYLCASSFGGLGRGNEQFFGPGTRLTVL.

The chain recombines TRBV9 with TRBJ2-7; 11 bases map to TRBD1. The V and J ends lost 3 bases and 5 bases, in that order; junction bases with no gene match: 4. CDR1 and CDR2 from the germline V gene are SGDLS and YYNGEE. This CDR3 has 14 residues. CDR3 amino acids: CASSEGTGGDEQYF. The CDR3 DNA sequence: TGTGCCAGCAGCGAGGGGACAGGGGGTGACGAGCAGTACTTC.

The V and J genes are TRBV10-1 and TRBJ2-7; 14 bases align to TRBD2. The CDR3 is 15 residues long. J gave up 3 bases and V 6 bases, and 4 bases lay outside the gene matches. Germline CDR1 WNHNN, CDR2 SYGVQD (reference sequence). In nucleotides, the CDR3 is TGCGCCAGCAGCGACGGGACTAGCGGGAGCTACGAGCAGTACTTC. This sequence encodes CASSDGTSGSYEQYF.

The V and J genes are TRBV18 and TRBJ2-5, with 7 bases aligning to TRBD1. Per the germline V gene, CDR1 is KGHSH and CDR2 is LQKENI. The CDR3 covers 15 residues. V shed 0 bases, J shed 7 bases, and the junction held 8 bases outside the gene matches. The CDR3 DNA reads TGTGCCAGCTCACCACCGGGACAGTCCCCGGGGACCCAGTACTTC. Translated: CASSPPGQSPGTQYF.

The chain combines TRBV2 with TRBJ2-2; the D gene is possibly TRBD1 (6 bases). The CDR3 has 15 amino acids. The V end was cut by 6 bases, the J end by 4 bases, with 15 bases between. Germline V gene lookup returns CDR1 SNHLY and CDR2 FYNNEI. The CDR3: CASRLGARSTGELFF. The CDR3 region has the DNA TGTGCCAGCAGGCTGGGGGCAAGGAGCACCGGGGAGCTGTTTTTT.

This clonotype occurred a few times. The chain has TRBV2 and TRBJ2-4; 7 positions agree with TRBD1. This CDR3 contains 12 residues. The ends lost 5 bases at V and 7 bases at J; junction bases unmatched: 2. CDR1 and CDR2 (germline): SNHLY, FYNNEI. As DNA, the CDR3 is TGTGCCAGCAGTCAACAGGGGAACATTCAGTACTTC. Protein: CASSQQGNIQYF.

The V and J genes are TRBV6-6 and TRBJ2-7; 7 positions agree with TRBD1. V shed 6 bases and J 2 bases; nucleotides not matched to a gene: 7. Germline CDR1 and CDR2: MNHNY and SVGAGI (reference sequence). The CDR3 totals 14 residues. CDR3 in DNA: TGTGCCAGCAGAGCCGGGACAGAAGCCTACGAGCAGTACTTC. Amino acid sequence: CASRAGTEAYEQYF.

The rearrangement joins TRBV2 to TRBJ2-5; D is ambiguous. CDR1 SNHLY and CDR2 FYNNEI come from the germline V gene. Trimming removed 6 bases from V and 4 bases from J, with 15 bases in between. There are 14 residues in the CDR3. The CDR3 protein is CASRGWVPGETQYF. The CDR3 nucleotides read TGTGCCAGCAGGGGGTGGGTACCGGGAGAGACCCAGTACTTC.

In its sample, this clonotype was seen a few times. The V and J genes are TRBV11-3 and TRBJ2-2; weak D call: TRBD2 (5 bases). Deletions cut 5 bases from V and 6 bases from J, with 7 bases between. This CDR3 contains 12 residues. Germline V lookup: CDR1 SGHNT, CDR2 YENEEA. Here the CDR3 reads CASSHGAGELFF. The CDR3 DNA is TGTGCCAGCAGCCACGGGGCCGGGGAGCTGTTTTTT.

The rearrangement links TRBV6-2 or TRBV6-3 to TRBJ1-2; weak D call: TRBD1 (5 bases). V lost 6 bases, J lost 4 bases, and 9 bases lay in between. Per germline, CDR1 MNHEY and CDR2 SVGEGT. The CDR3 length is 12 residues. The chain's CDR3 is CASRSDSYGYTF. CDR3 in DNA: TGTGCCAGCAGATCAGACAGCTATGGCTACACCTTC.

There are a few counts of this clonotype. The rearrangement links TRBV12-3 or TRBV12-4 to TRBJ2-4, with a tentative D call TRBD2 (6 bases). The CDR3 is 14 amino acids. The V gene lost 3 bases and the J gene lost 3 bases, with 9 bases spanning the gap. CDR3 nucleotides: TGTGCCAGCAGTTTGCGGGACGGCAAAAACATTCAGTACTTC. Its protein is CASSLRDGKNIQYF.

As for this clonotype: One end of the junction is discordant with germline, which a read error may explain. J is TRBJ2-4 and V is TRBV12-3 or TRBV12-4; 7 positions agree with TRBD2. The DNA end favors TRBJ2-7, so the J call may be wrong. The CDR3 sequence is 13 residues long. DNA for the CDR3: TGTGCCAGCAGCCGGGGGGTCTCCGACGAGCAGTACTTC. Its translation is CASSRGVSDEQYF.

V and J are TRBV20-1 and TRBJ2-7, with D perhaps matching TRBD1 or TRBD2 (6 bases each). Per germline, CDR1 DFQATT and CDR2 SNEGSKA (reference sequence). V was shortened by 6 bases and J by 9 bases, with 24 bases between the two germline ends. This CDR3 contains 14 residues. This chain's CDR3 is CSARPPTGAGGQYF. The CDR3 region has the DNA TGCAGTGCCCGACCGCCGACAGGAGCCGGGGGGCAGTACTTC.

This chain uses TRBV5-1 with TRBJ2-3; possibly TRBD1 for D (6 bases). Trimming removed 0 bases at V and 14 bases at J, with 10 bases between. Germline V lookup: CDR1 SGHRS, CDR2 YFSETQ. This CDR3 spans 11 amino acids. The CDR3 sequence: CASSLGQDAYF. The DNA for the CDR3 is TGCGCCAGCAGCTTGGGACAGGACGCGTATTTT.

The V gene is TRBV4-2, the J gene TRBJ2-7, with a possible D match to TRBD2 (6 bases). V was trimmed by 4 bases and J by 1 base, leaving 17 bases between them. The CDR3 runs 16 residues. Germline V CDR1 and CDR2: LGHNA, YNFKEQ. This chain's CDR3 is CASSPWSGDLSYEQYF. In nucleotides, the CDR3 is TGTGCCAGCAGCCCTTGGTCGGGGGACCTTTCCTACGAGCAGTACTTC.

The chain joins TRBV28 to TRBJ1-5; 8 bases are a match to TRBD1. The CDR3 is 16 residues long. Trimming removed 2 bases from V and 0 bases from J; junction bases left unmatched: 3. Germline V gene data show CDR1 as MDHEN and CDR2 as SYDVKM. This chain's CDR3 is CASSLRQGLSNQPQHF. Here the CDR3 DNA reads TGTGCCAGCAGTTTACGACAGGGGCTTAGCAATCAGCCCCAGCATTTT.

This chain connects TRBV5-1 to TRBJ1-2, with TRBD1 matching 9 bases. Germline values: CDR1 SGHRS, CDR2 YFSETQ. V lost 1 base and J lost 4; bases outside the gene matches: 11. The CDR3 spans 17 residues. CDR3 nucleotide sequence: TGCGCCAGCAGCTTGCTTCCCACAGGGGGCGCGTCCTATGGCTACACCTTC. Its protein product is CASSLLPTGGASYGYTF.

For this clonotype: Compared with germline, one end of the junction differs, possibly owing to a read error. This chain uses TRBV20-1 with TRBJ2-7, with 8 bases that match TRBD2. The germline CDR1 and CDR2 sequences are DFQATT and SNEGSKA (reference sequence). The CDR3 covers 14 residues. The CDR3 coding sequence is TGCAGTACTAGAGATAAACTAGCGGCCTACGAGCAGTACTTC. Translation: CSTRDKLAAYEQYF.